This TCR beta chain was sequenced for a study of glioma-infiltrating T cells. The study, taken as a whole, reports: Tissue-blood divergence was below expectation in non-neoplastic patients, above in gliomas.

As for this clonotype: Its target is not known.

Amplification of TCR alpha and beta CDR3 regions from RNA used iRepertoire nested multiplex PCR. One-step reverse transcription and amplification started from approximately 100-400 ng of tissue mRNA or PBMC total RNA. TCRdb used MiXCR to reprocess the multiplex PCR reads, holding one entry per CDR3 protein. Of over 120,000 distinct CDR3 sequences listed, around 42% were seen once; the top ten hold 20% to 25%. Germline loops: CDR1 SEHNR, CDR2 FQNEAQ (reference sequence). This CDR3 is 14 amino acids long. V was trimmed by 1 base and J by 0 bases, leaving 4 bases between them. The sequencing input was glioma tissue, nonneoplastic brain tissue, or PBMCs (not recorded which). V and J are TRBV7-9 and TRBJ1-3, with D hard to call. This TCR was sampled from a human donor with low-grade glioma or glioblastoma, undergoing nonglioma brain surgery, or in good health (not recorded which). CDR3 sequence reads: CASSLGGSGNTIYF. CDR3 coding DNA: TGTGCCAGCAGCTTAGGGGGCTCTGGAAACACCATATATTTT.